This TCR beta chain came from a study of brain metastases from non-small cell lung cancer. The table came from immunoSEQ multiplex PCR; TCRdb's copy has only in-frame clones and leaves some out. This sample has around 1,600 clones; more than 75% occur once, and the top ten carry roughly 9.6%. The CDR3 has 14 amino acids. Trimming took 5 bases from V and 0 from J, leaving 7 bases between them. CDR1 is MGHDK, CDR2 SYGVNS, per germline. This chain uses TRBV25-1 with TRBJ2-2; D ambiguous. Sequencing input: tumor-adjacent normal tissue. This clonotype was obtained from a donor aged 40 or older with non-small cell lung cancer. This CDR3 is CASSPQANTGELFF. DNA of the CDR3: TGTGCCAGCAGTCCTCAGGCGAACACCGGGGAGCTGTTTTTT.